Below, one TCR beta chain is given with its context. Its antigen is not known. The data are from a study of shared clonotypes between healthy human individuals. Study overall: A couple of female and three male donors aged 18 to 49 were enrolled.

CDR1 and CDR2 (germline): SGDLS, YYNGEE. V was trimmed by 3 bases and J by 3 bases, leaving 10 bases between them. This CDR3 is 13 amino acids long. The table came from immunoSEQ multiplex PCR; TCRdb's copy has only in-frame clones and leaves some out. This sample has about 680,000 clones; under 95% occur once, and the top ten carry 24%. Positively selected for CCR7, the CD45RO-negative cells used as naive CD8 cells excluded terminally differentiated effector memory CD45RA+ cells. Findings and limits, study-wide: Shared clonotypes: about 5.3% naive CD4, around 4% naive CD8, around 2.4% memory CD4, over 0.3% memory CD8. The study found lower generation probabilities in non-shared clonotypes than in those shared by all four donors.

This chain uses TRBV9 with TRBJ2-7; D may be TRBD1 (5 bases). This TCR derives from a man aged 30 to 45 in good health. Sequences were obtained from naive CD8+ T cells sorted from blood. The CDR3 reads CASSGSRDYEQYF. DNA of the CDR3: TGTGCCAGCAGCGGCTCCAGGGACTACGAGCAGTACTTC.